This TCR beta chain was observed in a study of monozygotic twins with inflammatory bowel disease. No DNA is given; TCRdb re-called the 5' RACE reads and lists each CDR3 protein once. The listing records over 350,000 distinct CDR3 sequences. General study results and limits: Any single strong signal or clonotype tied to IBD lacked support.

The CDR3 sequence is 15 residues long. Germline CDR1 SGHRS, CDR2 YFSETQ. On this clonotype itself: The target antigen is unknown.

The sequencing input was blood. The TCR originated in a human donor with ulcerative colitis or Crohn's disease, or a healthy co-twin of an affected twin (not recorded which). The rearrangement uses TRBV5-1 and TRBJ2-2; TCRdb reports TRBD1, a call that lacks DNA to check it against. The chain's CDR3 is CASSQDSMNTGELFF.